The entry below gives a single T cell receptor beta chain sequence along with its context. Its antigen is undetermined. The CDR3 consists of 19 residues. CDR1 and CDR2 (germline): SGHNT, YENEEA. The J segment lost 2 bases and the V segment lost 4 bases, leaving 9 bases of the junction unmatched. The data belong to a study of cytomegalovirus exposure and HLA in healthy donors. Both 60 Vbeta primers and 13 Jbeta primers went into the PCR. Generated by immunoSEQ multiplex PCR, the TCRdb table keeps only in-frame clones and is missing some. The sample carries 150,000 to 200,000 clones, 75% to 85% recorded once. Study conclusions and caveats: One later analysis reportedly identified an Asian-associated ancestry cluster that showed fewer N-insertions than the approximately 710-donor mean. Of the V segments, some could not be distinguished, including TRBV6-2 and TRBV6-3, and were excluded. Earlier results showed most TCR beta V segments being productive about 90% or about 30% of the time.

Donors consisted of healthy bone marrow donors. Material for sequencing was PBMCs. The chain joins TRBV11-3 to TRBJ2-3; 16 bases align to TRBD2. The source of this sequence is a man aged 45-65 years in good health and CMV-seropositive. DNA for the CDR3: TGTGCCAGCAGCTCAGACCCGGGACTAGCGGGAGGGAACACAGATACGCAGTATTTT. Its translation is CASSSDPGLAGGNTDTQYF.